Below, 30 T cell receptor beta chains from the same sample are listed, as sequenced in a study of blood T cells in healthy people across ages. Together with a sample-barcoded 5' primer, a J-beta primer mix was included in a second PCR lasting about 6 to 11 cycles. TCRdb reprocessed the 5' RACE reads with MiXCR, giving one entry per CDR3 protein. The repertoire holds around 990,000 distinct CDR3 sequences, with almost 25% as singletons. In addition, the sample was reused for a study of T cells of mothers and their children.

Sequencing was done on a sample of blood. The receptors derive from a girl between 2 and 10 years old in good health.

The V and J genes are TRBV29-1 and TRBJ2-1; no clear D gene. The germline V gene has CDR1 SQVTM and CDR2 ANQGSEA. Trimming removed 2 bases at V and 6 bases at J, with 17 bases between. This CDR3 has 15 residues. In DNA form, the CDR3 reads TGCAGCGTTGAATTGGGTGGCGTTTCGGGCAATGAGCAGTTCTTC. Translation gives CSVELGGVSGNEQFF.

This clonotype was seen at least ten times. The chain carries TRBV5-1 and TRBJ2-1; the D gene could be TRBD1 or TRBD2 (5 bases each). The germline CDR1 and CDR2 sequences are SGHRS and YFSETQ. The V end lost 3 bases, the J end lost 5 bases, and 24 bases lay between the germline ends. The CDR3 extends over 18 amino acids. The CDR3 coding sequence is TGCGCCAGCAGCTCGGTGCCCGGACGGTCCTTGGGGGACAATGAGCAGTTCTTC. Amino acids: CASSSVPGRSLGDNEQFF.

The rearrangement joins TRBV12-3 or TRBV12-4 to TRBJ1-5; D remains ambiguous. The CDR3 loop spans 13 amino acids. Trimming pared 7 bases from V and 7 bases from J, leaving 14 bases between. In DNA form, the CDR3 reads TGTGCCAGCAACTTAGAGGGTAGACAGCCCCAGCATTTT. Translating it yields CASNLEGRQPQHF.

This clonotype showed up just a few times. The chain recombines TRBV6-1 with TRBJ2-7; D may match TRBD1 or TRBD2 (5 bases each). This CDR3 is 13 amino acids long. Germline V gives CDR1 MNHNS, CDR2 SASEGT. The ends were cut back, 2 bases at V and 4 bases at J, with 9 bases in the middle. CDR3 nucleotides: TGTGCCAGCAGTGAATGGGACGGTTACGAGCAGTACTTC. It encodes CASSEWDGYEQYF.

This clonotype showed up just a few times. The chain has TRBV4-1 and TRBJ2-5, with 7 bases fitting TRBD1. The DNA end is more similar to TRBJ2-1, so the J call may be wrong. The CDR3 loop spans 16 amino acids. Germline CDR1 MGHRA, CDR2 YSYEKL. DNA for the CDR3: TGCGCCAGCAGCCAAGGACCAGGGGGTGGGGACAATGAGCAGTTCTTC. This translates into CASSQGPGGGDNEQFF.

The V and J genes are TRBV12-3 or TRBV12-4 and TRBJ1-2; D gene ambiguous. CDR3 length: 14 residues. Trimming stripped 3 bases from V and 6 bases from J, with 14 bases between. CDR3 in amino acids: CASSFSLGSHGYTF. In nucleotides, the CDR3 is TGTGCCAGCAGTTTCTCGTTAGGGAGCCATGGCTACACCTTC.

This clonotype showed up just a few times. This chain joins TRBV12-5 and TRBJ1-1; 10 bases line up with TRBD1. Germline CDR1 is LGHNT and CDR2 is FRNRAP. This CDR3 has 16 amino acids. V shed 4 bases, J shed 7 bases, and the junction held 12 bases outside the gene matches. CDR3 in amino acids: CASGSFGDRGIFEAFF. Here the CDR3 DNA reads TGTGCTAGTGGTTCCTTCGGGGACAGGGGCATCTTTGAAGCTTTCTTT.

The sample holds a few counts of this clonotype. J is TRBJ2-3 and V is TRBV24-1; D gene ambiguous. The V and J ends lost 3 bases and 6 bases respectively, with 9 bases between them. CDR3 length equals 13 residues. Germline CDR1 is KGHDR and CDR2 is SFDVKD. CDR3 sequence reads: CATSDSFRDTQYF. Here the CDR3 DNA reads TGTGCCACCAGTGATAGCTTCCGGGATACGCAGTATTTT.

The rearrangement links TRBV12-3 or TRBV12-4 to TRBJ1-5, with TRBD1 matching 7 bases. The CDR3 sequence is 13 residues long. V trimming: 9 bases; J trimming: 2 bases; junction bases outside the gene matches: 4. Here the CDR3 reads CASTGVGNQPQHF. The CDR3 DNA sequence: TGTGCCAGTACAGGGGTGGGCAATCAGCCCCAGCATTTT.

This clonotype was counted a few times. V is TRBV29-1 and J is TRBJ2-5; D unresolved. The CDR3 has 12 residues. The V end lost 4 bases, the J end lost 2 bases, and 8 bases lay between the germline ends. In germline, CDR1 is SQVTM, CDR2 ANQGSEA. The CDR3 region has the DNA TGCAGCGTTGTACCGTTGCAAGAGACCCAGTACTTC. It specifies CSVVPLQETQYF.

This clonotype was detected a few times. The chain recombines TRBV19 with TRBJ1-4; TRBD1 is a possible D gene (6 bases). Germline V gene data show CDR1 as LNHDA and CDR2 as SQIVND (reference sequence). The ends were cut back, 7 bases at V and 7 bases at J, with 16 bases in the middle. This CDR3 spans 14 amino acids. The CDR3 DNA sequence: TGTGCCAGTACGTATGGGGGCGTCAGTGAAAAACTGTTTTTT. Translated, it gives CASTYGGVSEKLFF.

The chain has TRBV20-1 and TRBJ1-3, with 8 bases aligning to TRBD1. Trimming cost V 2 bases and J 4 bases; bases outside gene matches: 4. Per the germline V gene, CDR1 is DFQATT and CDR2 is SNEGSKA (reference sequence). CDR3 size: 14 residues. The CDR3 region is CSARTGTGGNTIYF. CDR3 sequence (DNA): TGCAGTGCTAGAACCGGGACAGGAGGAAACACCATATATTTT.

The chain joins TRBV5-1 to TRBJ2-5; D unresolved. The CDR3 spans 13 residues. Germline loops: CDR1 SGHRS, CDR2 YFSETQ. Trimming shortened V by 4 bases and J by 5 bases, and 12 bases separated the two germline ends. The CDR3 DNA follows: TGCGCCAGCAGCCCGGACGTTCCGGAGACCCAGTACTTC. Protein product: CASSPDVPETQYF.

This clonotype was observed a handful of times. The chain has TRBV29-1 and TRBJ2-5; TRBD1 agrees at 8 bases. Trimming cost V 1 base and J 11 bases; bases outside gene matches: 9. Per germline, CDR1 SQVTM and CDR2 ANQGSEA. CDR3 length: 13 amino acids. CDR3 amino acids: CSVEGQGTDQQYF. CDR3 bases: TGCAGCGTTGAAGGACAGGGGACGGATCAGCAGTACTTC.

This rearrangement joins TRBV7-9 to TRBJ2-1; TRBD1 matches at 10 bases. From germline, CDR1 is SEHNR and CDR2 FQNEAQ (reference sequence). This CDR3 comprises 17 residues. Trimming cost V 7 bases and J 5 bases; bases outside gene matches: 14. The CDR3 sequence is CASNAREDRGFNNEQFF. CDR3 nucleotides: TGTGCCAGCAACGCCCGGGAGGACAGGGGGTTTAACAATGAGCAGTTCTTC.

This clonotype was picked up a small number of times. The CDR3, as DNA: TGTGCCAGCAGTATAGACAGGGTCTCCTACGAGCAGTACTTC. Translation: CASSIDRVSYEQYF. The chain recombines TRBV6-1 with TRBJ2-7; 7 nucleotides match TRBD1. V dropped 5 bases and J dropped 0; count of bases not matched to a gene: 4. CDR1 is MNHNS, CDR2 SASEGT, per germline. The CDR3 extends over 14 amino acids.

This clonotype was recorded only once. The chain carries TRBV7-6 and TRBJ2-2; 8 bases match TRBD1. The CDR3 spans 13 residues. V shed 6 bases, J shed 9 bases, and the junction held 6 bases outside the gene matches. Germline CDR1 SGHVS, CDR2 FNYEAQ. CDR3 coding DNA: TGTGCCAGCAGTTTCCCAGGGGGCCGGGAGCTGTTTTTT. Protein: CASSFPGGRELFF.

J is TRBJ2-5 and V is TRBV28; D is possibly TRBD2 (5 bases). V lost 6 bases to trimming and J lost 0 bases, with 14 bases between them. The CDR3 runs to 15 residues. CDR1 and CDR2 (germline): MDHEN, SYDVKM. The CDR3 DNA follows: TGTGCCAGCAGCCGAGGGCCTCCGTACCAAGAGACCCAGTACTTC. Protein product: CASSRGPPYQETQYF.

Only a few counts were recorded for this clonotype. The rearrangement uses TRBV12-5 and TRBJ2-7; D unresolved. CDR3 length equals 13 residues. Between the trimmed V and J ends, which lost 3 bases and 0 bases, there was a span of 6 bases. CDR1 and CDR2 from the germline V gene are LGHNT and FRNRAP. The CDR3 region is CASGLPSSYEQYF. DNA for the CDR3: TGTGCTAGTGGTTTACCCAGCTCCTACGAGCAGTACTTC.

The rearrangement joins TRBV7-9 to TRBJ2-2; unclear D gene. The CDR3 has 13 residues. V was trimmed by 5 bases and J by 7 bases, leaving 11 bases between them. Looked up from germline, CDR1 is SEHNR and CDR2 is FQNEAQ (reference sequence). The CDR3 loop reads CASSQSLNGELFF. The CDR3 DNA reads TGTGCCAGCAGCCAGTCGCTCAACGGGGAGCTGTTTTTT.

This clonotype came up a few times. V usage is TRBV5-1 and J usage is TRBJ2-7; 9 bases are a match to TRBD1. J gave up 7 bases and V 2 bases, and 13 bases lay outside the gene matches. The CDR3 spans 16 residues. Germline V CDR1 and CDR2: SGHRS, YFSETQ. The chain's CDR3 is CASSLSETGGAGEQYF. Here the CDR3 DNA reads TGCGCCAGCAGCTTAAGCGAAACAGGGGGCGCGGGGGAGCAGTACTTC.

CDR3 region: CSAADSKHGYEQYF. As DNA, the CDR3 is TGCAGCGCTGCGGACAGCAAACACGGCTACGAGCAGTACTTC. This chain connects TRBV29-1 to TRBJ2-7, with D possibly matching TRBD1 (6 bases). The CDR3 loop spans 14 amino acids. Trimming took off 7 bases at V and 3 bases at J, with 19 bases between the two ends. Germline values: CDR1 SQVTM, CDR2 ANQGSEA.

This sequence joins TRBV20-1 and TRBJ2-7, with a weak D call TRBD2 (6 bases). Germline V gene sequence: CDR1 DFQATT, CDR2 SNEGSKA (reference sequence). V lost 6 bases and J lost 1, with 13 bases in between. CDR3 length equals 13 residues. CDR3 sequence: CSAPLAKSYEQYF. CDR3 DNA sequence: TGCAGTGCCCCTCTAGCGAAGTCCTACGAGCAGTACTTC.

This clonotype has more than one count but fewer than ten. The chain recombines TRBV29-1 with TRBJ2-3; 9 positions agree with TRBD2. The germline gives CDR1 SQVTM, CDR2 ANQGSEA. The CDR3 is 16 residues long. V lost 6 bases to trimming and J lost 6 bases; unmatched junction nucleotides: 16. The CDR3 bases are TGCAGCGTCACTACCCGTAGCGGGAGAAGCCCCGATACGCAGTATTTT. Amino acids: CSVTTRSGRSPDTQYF.

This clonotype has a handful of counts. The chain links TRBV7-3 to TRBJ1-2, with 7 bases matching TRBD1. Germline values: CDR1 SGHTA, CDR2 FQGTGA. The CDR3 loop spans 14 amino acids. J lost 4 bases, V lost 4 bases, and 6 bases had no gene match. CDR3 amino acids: CASSSSTGLYGYTF. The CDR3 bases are TGTGCCAGCAGCTCATCGACAGGGCTCTATGGCTACACCTTC.

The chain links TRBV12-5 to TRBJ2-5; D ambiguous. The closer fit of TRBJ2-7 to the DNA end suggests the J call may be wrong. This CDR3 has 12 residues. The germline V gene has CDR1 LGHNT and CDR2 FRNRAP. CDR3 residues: CASGLRLYEQYF. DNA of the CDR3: TGTGCTAGTGGTCTCCGACTCTACGAGCAGTACTTC.

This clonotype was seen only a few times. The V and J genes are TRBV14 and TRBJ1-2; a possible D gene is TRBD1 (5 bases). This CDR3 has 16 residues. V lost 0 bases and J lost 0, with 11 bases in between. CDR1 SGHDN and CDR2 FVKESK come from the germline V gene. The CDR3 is CASSQEGDTANYGYTF. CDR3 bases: TGTGCCAGCAGCCAAGAGGGGGATACCGCTAACTATGGCTACACCTTC.

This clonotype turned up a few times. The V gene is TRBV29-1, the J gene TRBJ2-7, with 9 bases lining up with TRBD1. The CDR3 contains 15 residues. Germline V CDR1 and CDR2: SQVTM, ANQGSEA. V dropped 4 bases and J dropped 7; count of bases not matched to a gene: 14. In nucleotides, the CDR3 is TGCAGCGTTGGCGGTCTAGGGACAGGGTCAGGAGAGCAGTACTTC. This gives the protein CSVGGLGTGSGEQYF.

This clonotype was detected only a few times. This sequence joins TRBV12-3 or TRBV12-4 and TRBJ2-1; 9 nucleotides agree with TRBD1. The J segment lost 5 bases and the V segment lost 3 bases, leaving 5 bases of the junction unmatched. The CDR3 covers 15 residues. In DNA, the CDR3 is TGTGCCAGCAGTTTCACAGGGGGCATCAACAATGAGCAGTTCTTC. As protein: CASSFTGGINNEQFF.

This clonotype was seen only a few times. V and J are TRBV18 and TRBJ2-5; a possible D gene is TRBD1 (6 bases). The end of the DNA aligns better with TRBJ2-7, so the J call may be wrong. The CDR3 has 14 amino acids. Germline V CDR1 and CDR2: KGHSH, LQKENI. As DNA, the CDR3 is TGTGCCAGCTCACCTAATCGACAGGTCTACGAGCAGTACTTC. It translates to CASSPNRQVYEQYF.